This T cell receptor (beta chain) was identified during a study of cytomegalovirus exposure and HLA in healthy donors. Turning to this clone: The antigen is not known.

Study results and caveats: Among the most significant clusters, several appeared linked to common viral pathogens in a later analysis. For most TCR beta V segments, an earlier analysis put the productive rate at about 87% or about 30% of the time. A few chains tied to CMV proved CMV antigen-specific in vitro.

The germline V gene encodes CDR1 MNHEY and CDR2 SMNVEV (reference sequence). V was trimmed by 7 bases and J by 1 base, leaving 17 bases between them. The CDR3 has 15 amino acids. PCR used 60 Vbeta primers and 13 Jbeta primers. Some clones are missing from TCRdb's copy, which holds only in-frame ones; the method was immunoSEQ multiplex PCR. The data show around 150,000 clones, 75% to 80% seen once. Each of the donors was a healthy bone marrow donor. The sequence was obtained from a woman in her 50s in good health and CMV-seropositive. The chain joins TRBV27 to TRBJ2-7; tentatively, D is TRBD1 (6 bases). Specimen: PBMCs. CDR3 loop: CASNKQGRPSYEQYF. CDR3 coding DNA: TGTGCCAGCAACAAACAGGGTAGGCCATCCTACGAGCAGTACTTC.